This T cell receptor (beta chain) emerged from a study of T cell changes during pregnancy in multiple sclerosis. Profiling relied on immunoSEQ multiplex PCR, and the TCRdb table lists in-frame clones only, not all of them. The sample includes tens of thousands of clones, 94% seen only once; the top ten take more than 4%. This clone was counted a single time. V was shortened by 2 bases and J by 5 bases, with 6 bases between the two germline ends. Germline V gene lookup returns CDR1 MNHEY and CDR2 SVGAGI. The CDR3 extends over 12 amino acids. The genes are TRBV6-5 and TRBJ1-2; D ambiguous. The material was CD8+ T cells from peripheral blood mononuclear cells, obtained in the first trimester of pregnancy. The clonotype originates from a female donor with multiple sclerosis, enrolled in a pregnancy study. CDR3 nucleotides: TGTGCCAGCAGTTACGGGCAGTATGGCTACACCTTC. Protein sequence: CASSYGQYGYTF.